The clone carrying this T cell receptor (beta chain) was counted once. This specimen includes other DNA sequences encoding the same CDR3. CDR3 length: 15 residues. V lost 3 bases and J lost 4; bases outside the gene matches: 4. CDR1 KGHSH and CDR2 LQKENI come from the germline V gene. As originally analysed: Estimation of nucleated cell counts relied on the amplification of reference gene primers. Clones were read by immunoSEQ multiplex PCR, and TCRdb kept only the in-frame ones, dropping some. D and trimming were read from the DNA, whereas the V and J calls and clone size are those reported in that table. This sample has some 490,000 clones, with more than 85% found just once. Grouping used clinical history reported by participants in a survey and questionnaire. These data belong to a study of blood T cell repertoires in COVID-19. Background on the study: Material from acute and convalescent COVID-19 was sourced from the United States, Italy and Spain. The cDNA or gDNA used as material had been derived from T cells, B-cell-depleted T cells, or PBMCs.

This clonotype originated in a woman aged 60 to 75 who had recovered from COVID-19. V and J are TRBV18 and TRBJ1-5; TRBD1 matches 9 bases. The sequencing sample was made of PBMCs or T cells enriched from blood (not recorded which). The CDR3, as DNA: TGTGCCAGCTCACCGGGGACAGGGCTTAATCAGCCCCAGCATTTT. Translation: CASSPGTGLNQPQHF.